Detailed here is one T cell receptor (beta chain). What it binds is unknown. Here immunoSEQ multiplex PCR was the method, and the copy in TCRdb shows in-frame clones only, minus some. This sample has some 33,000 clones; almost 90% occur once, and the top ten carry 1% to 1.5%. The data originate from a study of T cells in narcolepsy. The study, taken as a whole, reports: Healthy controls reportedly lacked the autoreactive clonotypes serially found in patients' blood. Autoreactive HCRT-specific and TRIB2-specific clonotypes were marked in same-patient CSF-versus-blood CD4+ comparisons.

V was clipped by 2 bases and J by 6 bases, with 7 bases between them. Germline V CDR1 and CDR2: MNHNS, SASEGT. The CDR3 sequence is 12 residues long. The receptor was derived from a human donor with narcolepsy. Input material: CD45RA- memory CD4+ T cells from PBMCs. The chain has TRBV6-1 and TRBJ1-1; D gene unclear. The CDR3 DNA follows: TGTGCCAGCAGTGAAACTTTCCCTGAAGCTTTCTTT. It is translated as CASSETFPEAFF.